This T cell receptor (beta chain) was found in a study of post-analysis software for immune sequencing data. The CDR3 is 14 amino acids. Trimming left V 0 bases short and J 4 bases short, with 13 bases between. The germline gives CDR1 DFQATT, CDR2 SNEGSKA (reference sequence). General observations from the study: Patients showed TRBV5-6, TRBV5-1 and TRBV20-1 among 4 or 5 TRBV segments more frequent than in controls.

Unique molecular identifiers were built into the TCR beta cDNA libraries. TCRdb re-called the PCR reads with MiXCR, one entry per CDR3 protein. The sample has hundreds of thousands of distinct CDR3 sequences, roughly 27% seen once. Points on this clonotype: Its antigen is unknown.

Sequencing input: blood. This receptor was taken from a girl aged 5 to 17 with multiple sclerosis. V and J are TRBV20-1 and TRBJ2-7, with TRBD2 as a possible D gene (5 bases). The CDR3: CSARDGRRGYEQYF. The CDR3 nucleotides are TGCAGTGCTAGAGATGGACGGCGAGGGTACGAGCAGTACTTC.